The text below deals with one TCR beta chain. Its antigen remains unidentified. The length of the CDR3 is 11 residues. Germline CDR1 is MNHEY and CDR2 is SVGEGT. TRB was amplified by touch-down multiplex PCR, primer pools A and B combined. Following a re-call of the multiplex PCR reads, TCRdb has one entry per CDR3 protein and lacks DNA. The sample's table shows 12,000 or so distinct CDR3 sequences. Roughly 38,000 genome equivalents of blood DNA were amplified for TRB. The record originates from a study of T cell clusters in autoimmune cytopenias. The study, taken as a whole, reports: Clustering suggested that physiological T cell clusters were missing in primary autoimmune cytopenia patients.

The sample also formed part of further work on T cell repertoires in aging, cancer and after chemotherapy.

This receptor was obtained from a human donor in good health. This chain uses TRBV6-2 or TRBV6-3 with TRBJ1-1. Sequenced material: peripheral blood. CDR3 sequence: CASSRITEAFF.